This T cell receptor beta chain was found in a study of cytomegalovirus exposure and HLA in healthy donors (dated by TCRdb to between 2016 and 2019). Study-level background: According to an earlier analysis of 587 of the donors, about 190 million T cells yielded some 120 million unique TCR beta sequences and more than 250 Gb of sequence data. An early release covering roughly 600 HLA-typed donors comprised roughly 300 gigabases of sequencing data and 85 million to 100 million unique TCR sequences. Of the 398 genotyped donors, roughly 85% fell in the genetic ancestry cluster associated with self-reported Caucasian donors. The study aimed to test whether signatures of past pathogen exposure could be identified by cataloging public T cell receptors. The study used immunosequencing to profile the T cell repertoires of 666 subjects and linked those repertoires to cytomegalovirus serostatus. In addition to the first cohort of 666 subjects, a separate validation cohort of under 150 different subjects was used. To predict cytomegalovirus infection status, the study brought together high-throughput TCR immunosequencing, statistical association of individual TCRs with disease status, and machine learning. A later analysis re-examined previously published TCR beta repertoires from hundreds of donors and added high-resolution HLA genotyping to investigate patterns of TCR occurrence. In the later analysis, no new phenotypic data were used to find candidate immune exposures; instead, reliance was placed on TCR beta sequences and their occurrence across donors. To decide whether each TCR beta V gene segment behaved as functional or pseudogenic, an earlier analysis of approximately 600 of the donors relied on high-throughput TCR beta sequencing. Alongside the repertoire data, information on donor age, sex, ethnicity and CMV serostatus was compiled. Genome-wide SNP genotypes for about 60% of the roughly 700 donors were used in a later genetic analysis, which treated that subset as a discovery cohort. All discovery cohort repertoires had been generated on a single sequencing platform. Both class I and class II loci were covered by HLA typing, at four-digit resolution. Typing coverage varied by locus: 629-630 donors for A, B, C, DRB1 and DQB1; approximately 520 for DQA1; approximately 570 for DPA1; more than 450 for DPB1. Roughly 5 DR-DQ haplotypes were treated as single units for association and clustering because of strong linkage in the cohort. Among some 400 genotyped donors of the cohort, an average of roughly 230,000 unique TCR beta nucleotide sequences was sequenced per donor, of which about 18% were non-productive.

The cohort consisted of 600 to 700 healthy bone marrow donors. At the time of sampling, every cohort member was nominally healthy, though immune exposures that went unrecorded were likely present. The donor tested CMV seropositive and was one of the 289 seropositive cohort members. A peripheral blood sample was collected from each donor, and TCR beta sequencing was performed on peripheral blood mononuclear cells. Genomic DNA was extracted from the blood cell samples with the Qiagen DNeasy Blood Extraction Kit. Reading from cysteine to phenylalanine, the CDR3 counts 15 amino acids. The retained sequence is limited to the CDR3, 45 bases, with the frame set at the first base. The germline V gene encodes CDR1 MNHEY and CDR2 SVGAGI. The germline V and J ends show losses of 6 bases and 2 bases respectively, and no gene match explains 7 bases of the junction. The library relied on the immunoSEQ multiplex PCR assay. A mixture of 60 forward primers for TCR Vbeta segments and 13 reverse primers for TCR Jbeta segments was used in the multiplex PCR. The CDR3 region of rearranged TCR beta genes was amplified from genomic DNA by a multiplex PCR assay. Amplified TCR beta libraries were sequenced as 87-base-pair reads on the Illumina HiSeq System. The authors processed their data as follows. Across the 600 to 700 repertoires, a later analysis counted 75 million to 90 million unique TCR beta chains, around 10 million of which were shared by at least two donors. Raw reads were error-corrected and collapsed into unique sequences by a nearest-neighbor algorithm in which closely related sequences were merged to remove PCR and sequencing errors. CDR3 sequences were aligned to IMGT reference sequences to assign V, D and J gene segments. For a sequence to be retained, at least a six-nucleotide match to both a V gene segment and a J gene segment was required. A rearrangement was called productive if the CDR3 had no stop codons and remained in frame with V and J, and every other rearrangement was called non-productive. Following IMGT convention, CDR3 was defined as the stretch from the second conserved V-encoded cysteine up to the conserved J-encoded phenylalanine. The earlier analysis of more than 450 of the donors excluded sequences that lacked an unambiguous match to a single V gene segment. An earlier analysis of several hundred of the donors called V segments functional above 56.7% productive rearrangements and segregating when the between-donor standard deviation exceeded 5%. A statistical classification framework was built for diagnosing cytomegalovirus status from the catalog of TCR beta chain sequences. V and J gene assignment, in a later analysis, came from comparing TCR nucleotide sequences with IMGT/GENE-DB human TR gene sequences. Using the TCRdist pipeline, a later analysis assigned CDR3 sequences along with most-parsimonious VDJ recombination scenarios. In a later analysis, each TCR beta chain was defined by its CDR3 amino acid sequence together with its V-gene family, and reads without a unique V-gene family were excluded. A later analysis removed several hundred highly shared, low-generation-probability nucleotide sequences to deal with suspected cross-contamination and a sequencing artifact. A later analysis calculated a clonal expansion index for each public chain from normalized within-repertoire ranks of inferred template counts. Generation probabilities in a later analysis came from a VDJ recombination model fitted to out-of-frame rearrangements, and those results were checked against IGoR. A later analysis scored TCR-TCR, TCR-HLA and TCR-CMV co-occurrence with hypergeometric tests, applying a repertoire-size bias correction to TCR pairs. In a later analysis, false discovery rates were estimated by permuting HLA or CMV assignments 20 times. In a later analysis, co-occurring TCRs were grouped using DBSCAN, and TCRdist sequence similarity was added for clustering within HLA-allele-positive subsets. Co-occurrence clustering excluded repertoires with fewer than 30,000 or more than 120,000 public chains, plus five with anomalous nucleotide sharing. TCRdb re-hosts the immuneACCESS table, in-frame sequences only. Its copies lack some clones; in the studies checked, an unresolved V gene accounts for under half of them, and the cause for the rest is not known. The D gene and trimming were derived from the DNA, and the V and J assignments and clone size from that table. This sample holds tens of thousands of clones; about two thirds were observed only once. Jointly, the top ten make up approximately 7% of the sample.

Study-level results and caveats: While some public TCRs were present in many individuals, most TCR sequences turned up only very rarely across donors. Presence/absence analyses assumed roughly uniform sequencing depth across donors, an assumption that may not hold. The study listed 164 TCR beta chains as associated with cytomegalovirus. It was suggested by the authors that the approach could potentially be generalized to other disease states and immunological phenotypes. Because HLA typing was missing for some donors at each locus, association tests included only the typed subset. Cytomegalovirus status was reported to be diagnosed by the classifier with high specificity and sensitivity in both the original and validation cohorts. A later genetic analysis associated a missense DCLRE1C variant with V-gene and J-gene trimming of TCR beta chains, and an independent cohort replicated the association. Linkage disequilibrium might explain the correlated functional status among segregating V segments, but an unknown experimental factor could not be excluded. Several of the top co-occurrence clusters appeared to be linked to parvovirus B19, influenza, CMV and Epstein-Barr virus, according to a later analysis. In this cohort, only TCR beta chains were sequenced, and detectable features were limited by the absence of alpha or paired-chain data. Because counts were too low, seventeen rarely observed V segments, including chromosome 9 orphons, were excluded from the earlier analysis of around 590 of the donors. A further reported finding was that TCR beta sequences accurately predicted the HLA-A and HLA-B alleles for most subjects in the first cohort. Assigning TCR associations to individual alleles was difficult when HLA alleles, especially DR and DQ, strongly co-occurred. According to a later analysis, TCR association rates differed among HLA loci, with DRB1 alleles showing the most associated TCRs and HLA-C alleles showing the fewest. A later genetic analysis reported fewer N-insertions in productive TCRs among donors in an Asian-associated ancestry cluster than the approximately 670-donor mean. Because the 87-base-pair reads could not distinguish some IMGT-functional V segments, including TRBV6-2 and TRBV6-3, those segments were excluded. In a later analysis, about 17,000 TCR beta sequences were associated with specific HLA alleles at a false discovery rate of 0.05. Most CMV-associated TCR beta chains appeared to be HLA-restricted in a later analysis, and the HLA associations seemed to be driven largely by CMV exposure. A later analysis found that HLA-associated TCR beta chains were more clonally expanded and had lower generation probabilities than equally common non-associated chains. A cluster of highly shared sequence variants was judged likely to represent a technical artifact of the sequencing pipeline. In an earlier analysis of some 550 of the donors, most TCR beta V segments were observed in productive rearrangements about 87% or about 30% of the time, broadly matching IMGT annotations. For the cohort, immune exposure information was limited to CMV serostatus. In vitro tests confirmed that three of the cytomegalovirus-associated TCR beta chains recognize cytomegalovirus antigens.

For this clone: It lacks a known antigen. One base away there is no much larger clone; base qualities are not given.

Sequencing used PBMCs. The V and J segments used are TRBV6-5 and TRBJ1-5, with 7 junctional bases fitting TRBD1. This receptor was taken from a woman between 50 and 59 years old in good health and CMV-seropositive. The CDR3 protein is CASRKGTGGNQPQHF. The sequenced DNA: TGTGCCAGCAGAAAAGGCACAGGGGGCAATCAGCCCCAGCATTTT.